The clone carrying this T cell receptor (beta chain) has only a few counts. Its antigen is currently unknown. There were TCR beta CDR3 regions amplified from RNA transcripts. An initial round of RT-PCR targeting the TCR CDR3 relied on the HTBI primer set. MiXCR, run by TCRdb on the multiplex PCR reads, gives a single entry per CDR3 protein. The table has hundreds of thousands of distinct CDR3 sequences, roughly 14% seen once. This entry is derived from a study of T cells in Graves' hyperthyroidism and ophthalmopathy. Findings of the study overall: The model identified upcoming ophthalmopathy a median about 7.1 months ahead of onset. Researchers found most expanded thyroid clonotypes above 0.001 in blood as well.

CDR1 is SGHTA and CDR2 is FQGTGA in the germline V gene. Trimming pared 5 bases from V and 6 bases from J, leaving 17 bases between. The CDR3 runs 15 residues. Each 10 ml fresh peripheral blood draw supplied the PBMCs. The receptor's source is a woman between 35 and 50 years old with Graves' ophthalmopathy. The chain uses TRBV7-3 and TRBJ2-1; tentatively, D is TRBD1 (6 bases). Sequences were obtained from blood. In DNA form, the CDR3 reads TGTGCCAGCAGCCTTGACAGGAGTAGTTTCAATGAGCAGTTCTTC. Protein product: CASSLDRSSFNEQFF.